This T cell receptor (beta chain) was found in a study of post-analysis software for immune sequencing data. Study-level findings and limits: Relative to controls, patients with multiple sclerosis showed significantly lower normalized Chao1 diversity. The study found TRBV5-6, TRBV5-1 and TRBV20-1 among five TRBV segments more frequent in patients than controls.

The TCR beta cDNA libraries contained unique molecular identifiers. TCRdb recomputed calls from the PCR reads with MiXCR, one row per CDR3 protein. The profile shows about 540,000 distinct CDR3 sequences, roughly 34% of them singletons. The germline V and J ends were trimmed by 2 bases and 4 bases, with 12 bases remaining between them. This CDR3 is 15 amino acids long. The germline V gene has CDR1 MNHEY and CDR2 SVGAGI. With respect to this clonotype: Its target is unknown.

The receptor was derived from a girl aged 2 to 17 with multiple sclerosis. The chain couples TRBV6-5 to TRBJ2-1, with D tentatively TRBD1 (6 bases). Input material: blood. CDR3 bases: TGTGCCAGCAGTTACGGTCAGGGGCTTTACAATGAGCAGTTCTTC. This codes for CASSYGQGLYNEQFF.